This paragraph reports one T cell receptor beta chain. As yet, its antigen is unknown. The data derive from a study of T cell clonotyping in hematopoietic cell transplantation. On the study more broadly: Recipient samples before transplant were obtained post-cytoreduction.

Time point here: recipient sample about 28 days before transplant, after cytoreduction. V lost 0 bases, J lost 5 bases, and 5 bases lay in between. The CDR3 runs to 13 residues. From germline, CDR1 is MGHRA and CDR2 YSYEKL. Some clones are missing from TCRdb's copy, which holds only in-frame ones; the method was immunoSEQ multiplex PCR. The sample lists about 69,000 clones, 90% to 96% occurring once. Study outcomes and limitations: Broader posttransplant TCR repertoire diversity was predicted by graft donor and pretransplant recipient Inverse Simpson Index values. Pathologically expanded recipient clonotypes increased progressively from day 30 to day 180 as diversity fell. Cells were unsorted, so CD4 and CD8 contributions were not separated.

Specimen: peripheral blood mononuclear cells, collected before stem cell transplant. The clonotype comes from a woman between 50 and 59 years old with acute myeloid leukemia. Some clones in this sample may be carry-over from other donors' samples. The chain uses TRBV4-1 and TRBJ1-5; the D is unclear. The chain's CDR3 is CASSQDPDQPQHF. The CDR3 nucleotides are TGCGCCAGCAGCCAAGATCCTGATCAGCCCCAGCATTTT.